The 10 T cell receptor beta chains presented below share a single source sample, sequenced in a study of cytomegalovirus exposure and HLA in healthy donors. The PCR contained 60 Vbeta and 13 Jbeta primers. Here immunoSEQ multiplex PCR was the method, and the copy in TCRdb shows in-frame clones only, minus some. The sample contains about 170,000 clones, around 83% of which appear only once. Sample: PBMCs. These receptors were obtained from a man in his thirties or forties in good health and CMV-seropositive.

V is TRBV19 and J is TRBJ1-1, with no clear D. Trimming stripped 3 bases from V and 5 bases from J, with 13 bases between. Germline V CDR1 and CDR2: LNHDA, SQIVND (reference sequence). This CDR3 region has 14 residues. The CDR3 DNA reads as TGTGCCAGTAGTATTCTGGAGGTGGGTACTGAAGCTTTCTTT. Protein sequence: CASSILEVGTEAFF.

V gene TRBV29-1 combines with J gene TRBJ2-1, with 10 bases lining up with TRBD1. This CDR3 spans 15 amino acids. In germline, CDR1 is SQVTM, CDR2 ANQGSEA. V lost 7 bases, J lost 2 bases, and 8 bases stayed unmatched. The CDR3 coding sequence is TGCAGCGGACAGGGGGCGGCAAGGCCCTACAATGAGCAGTTCTTC. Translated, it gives CSGQGAARPYNEQFF.

The CDR3 bases are TGTGCCAGCTCACTGTCCGGGAACACTGAAGCTTTCTTT. It codes for CASSLSGNTEAFF. The J gene is TRBJ1-1, the V gene TRBV18, with unresolved D. Trimming took off 4 bases at V and 1 base at J, with 7 bases between the two ends. Germline values: CDR1 KGHSH, CDR2 LQKENI. This CDR3 region has 13 residues.

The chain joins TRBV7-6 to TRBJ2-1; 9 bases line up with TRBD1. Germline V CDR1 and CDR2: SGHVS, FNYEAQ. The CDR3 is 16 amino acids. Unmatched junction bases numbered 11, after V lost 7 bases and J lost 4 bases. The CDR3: CASTPRRQGVYNEQFF. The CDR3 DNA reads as TGTGCCAGCACCCCCCGTCGACAGGGGGTTTACAATGAGCAGTTCTTC.

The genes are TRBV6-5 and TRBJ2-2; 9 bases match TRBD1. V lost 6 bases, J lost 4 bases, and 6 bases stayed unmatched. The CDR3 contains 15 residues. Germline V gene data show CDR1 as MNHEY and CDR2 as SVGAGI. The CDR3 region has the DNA TGTGCCAGCAGCACAGGGGGCGAGGGCACCGGGGAGCTGTTTTTT. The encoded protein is CASSTGGEGTGELFF.

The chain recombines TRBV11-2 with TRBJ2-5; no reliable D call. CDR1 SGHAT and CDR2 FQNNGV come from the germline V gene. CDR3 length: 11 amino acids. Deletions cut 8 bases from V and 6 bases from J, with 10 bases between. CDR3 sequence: CASRQAQTQYF. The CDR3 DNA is TGTGCCAGCCGTCAGGCCCAGACCCAGTACTTC. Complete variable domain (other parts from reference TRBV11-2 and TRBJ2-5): EAGVAQSPRYKIIEKRQSVAFWCNPISGHATLYWYQQILGQGPKLLIQFQNNGVVDDSQLPKDRFSAERLKGVDSTLKIQPAKLEDSAVYLCASRQAQTQYFGPGTRLLVL.

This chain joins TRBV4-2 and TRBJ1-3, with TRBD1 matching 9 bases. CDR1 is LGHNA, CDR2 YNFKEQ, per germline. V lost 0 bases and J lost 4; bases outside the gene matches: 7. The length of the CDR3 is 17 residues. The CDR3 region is CASSQDRTGDSGNTIYF. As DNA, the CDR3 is TGTGCCAGCAGCCAAGATAGGACAGGGGACTCCGGAAACACCATATATTTT.

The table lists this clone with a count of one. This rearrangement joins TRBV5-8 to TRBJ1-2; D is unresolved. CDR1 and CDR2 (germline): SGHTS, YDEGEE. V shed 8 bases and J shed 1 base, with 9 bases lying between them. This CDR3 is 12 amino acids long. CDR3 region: CASGRYNYGYTF. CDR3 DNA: TGTGCCAGTGGGAGGTATAACTATGGCTACACCTTC.

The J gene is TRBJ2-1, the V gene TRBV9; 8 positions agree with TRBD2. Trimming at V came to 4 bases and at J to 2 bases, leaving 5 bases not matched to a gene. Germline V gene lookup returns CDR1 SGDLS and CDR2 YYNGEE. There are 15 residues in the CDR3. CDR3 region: CASSLREGAYNEQFF. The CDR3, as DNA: TGTGCCAGCAGCCTCCGGGAGGGCGCCTACAATGAGCAGTTCTTC.

Here the CDR3 DNA reads TGTGCCAGCAGCCAAGGCAGAGGCAATGAGCAGTTCTTC. Encoded protein: CASSQGRGNEQFF. J is TRBJ2-1 and V is TRBV5-4; D unclear. Trimming shortened V by 4 bases and J by 6 bases, and 11 bases separated the two germline ends. The CDR3 spans 13 residues. In germline, CDR1 is SGHNT, CDR2 YYREEE (reference sequence).